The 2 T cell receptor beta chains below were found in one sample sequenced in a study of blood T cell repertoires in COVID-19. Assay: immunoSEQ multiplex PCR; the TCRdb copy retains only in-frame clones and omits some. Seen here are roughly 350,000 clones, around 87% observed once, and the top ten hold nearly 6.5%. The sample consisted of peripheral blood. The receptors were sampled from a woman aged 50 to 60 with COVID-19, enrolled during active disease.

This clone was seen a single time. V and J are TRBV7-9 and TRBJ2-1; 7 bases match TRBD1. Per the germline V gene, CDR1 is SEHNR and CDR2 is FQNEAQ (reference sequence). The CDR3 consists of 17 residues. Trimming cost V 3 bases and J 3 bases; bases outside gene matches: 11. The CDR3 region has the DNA TGTGCCAGCAGCTTTTATTTTGGGACAGTCCTCTACAATGAGCAGTTCTTC. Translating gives CASSFYFGTVLYNEQFF.

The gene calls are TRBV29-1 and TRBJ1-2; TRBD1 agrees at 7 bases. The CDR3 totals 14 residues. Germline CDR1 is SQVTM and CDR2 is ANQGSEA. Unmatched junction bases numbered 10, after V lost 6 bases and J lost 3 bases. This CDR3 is CSVETGVKDYGYTF. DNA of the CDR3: TGCAGCGTGGAAACAGGGGTAAAGGACTATGGCTACACCTTC. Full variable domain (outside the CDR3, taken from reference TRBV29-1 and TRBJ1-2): SAVISQKPSRDICQRGTSLTIQCQVDSQVTMMFWYRQQPGQSLTLIATANQGSEATYESGFVIDKFPISRPNLTFSTLTVSNMSPEDSSIYLCSVETGVKDYGYTFGSGTRLTVV.